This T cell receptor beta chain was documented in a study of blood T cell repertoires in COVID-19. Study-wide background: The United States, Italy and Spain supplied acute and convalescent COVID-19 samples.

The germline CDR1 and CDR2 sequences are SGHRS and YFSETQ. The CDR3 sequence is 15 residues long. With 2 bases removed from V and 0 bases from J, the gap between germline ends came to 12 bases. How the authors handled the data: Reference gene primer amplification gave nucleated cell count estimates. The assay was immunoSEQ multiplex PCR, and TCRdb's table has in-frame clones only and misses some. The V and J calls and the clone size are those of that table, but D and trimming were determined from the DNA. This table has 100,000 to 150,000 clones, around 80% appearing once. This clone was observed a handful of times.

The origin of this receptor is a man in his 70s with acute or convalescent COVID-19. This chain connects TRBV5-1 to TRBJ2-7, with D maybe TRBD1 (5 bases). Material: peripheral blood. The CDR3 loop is CASSLSRGPSYEQYF. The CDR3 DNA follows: TGCGCCAGCAGCTTAAGTAGGGGTCCCTCCTACGAGCAGTACTTC. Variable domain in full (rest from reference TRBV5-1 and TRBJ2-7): KAGVTQTPRYLIKTRGQQVTLSCSPISGHRSVSWYQQTPGQGLQFLFEYFSETQRNKGNFPGRFSGRQFSNSRSEMNVSTLELGDSALYLCASSLSRGPSYEQYFGPGTRLTVT.